A selection of T cell receptor beta chains follows, all from one sample in a study of T cells in localized non-small cell lung cancer. Produced via immunoSEQ multiplex PCR; TCRdb's table is partial and in-frame only. The table lists some 64,000 clones, 75% to 85% of them singletons. Sequencing was performed on PBMCs, taken before any cancer treatment. Receptors were obtained from a man aged 40-75 years with stage II lung adenocarcinoma. Each CDR3 is given with its conserved first and last residue.

CDR3aa: CASSSPSLLAGVSGELFF; v_gene: TRBV5-1
CDR3aa: CASSLPNEKLFF; v_gene: TRBV7-6
CDR3aa: CASSYPGTNIQYF; v_gene: TRBV6-5
CDR3aa: CASSSTGQVYGYTF; v_gene: TRBV7-8
CDR3aa: CASSLSSGVPRKYF; v_gene: TRBV27
CDR3aa: CASSIEGGPDTQYF; v_gene: TRBV19
CDR3aa: CAWRRPPDTEAFF; v_gene: TRBV30
CDR3aa: CASSLPRLAGDTDTQYF; v_gene: TRBV5-4
CDR3aa: CASSISEAGANVLTF; v_gene: TRBV19
CDR3aa: CASSVTPVFRWSTPDTQYF; v_gene: TRBV9
CDR3aa: CLGSGRSSTGELFF; v_gene: TRBV7-9
CDR3aa: CASSPLGYEQYF; v_gene: TRBV6-6
CDR3aa: CASSMTGTYEQYF; v_gene: TRBV5-1
CDR3aa: CASSMAQGVDQPQHF; v_gene: TRBV19
CDR3aa: CASSISAPANQPQHF; v_gene: TRBV19
CDR3aa: CASSRVSGRATGELFF; v_gene: TRBV4-1
CDR3aa: CASSEAGDTQYF; v_gene: TRBV6-1
CDR3aa: CASSRPLAGGSYEQYF; v_gene: TRBV23-1
CDR3aa: CASRLLNEQFF; v_gene: TRBV7-2
CDR3aa: CASSQGDRAGTEAFF; v_gene: TRBV4-2
CDR3aa: CASSPFPGGGTGELFF; v_gene: TRBV4-1
CDR3aa: CAWSSERSYEQYF; v_gene: TRBV30
CDR3aa: CASSLRAGGSYNEQFF; v_gene: TRBV7-8
CDR3aa: CASSEGDTTTGELFF; v_gene: TRBV2
CDR3aa: CAWKLAGPYEQYF; v_gene: TRBV30
CDR3aa: CASSLGEGINEQYF; v_gene: TRBV5-6
CDR3aa: CASSSRGATNEKLFF; v_gene: TRBV11-3
CDR3aa: CASSSLRSNQPQHF; v_gene: TRBV28
CDR3aa: CSVVVNTEAFF; v_gene: TRBV29-1
CDR3aa: CASSEAYGRGPVEQYF; v_gene: TRBV6-1
CDR3aa: CASSLVPYEQYF; v_gene: TRBV5-1
CDR3aa: CASSPPGAPRNQPQHF; v_gene: TRBV19